The present T cell receptor beta chain was sequenced within a study of T cell changes during pregnancy in multiple sclerosis. This clone was found once. This CDR3 region has 13 residues. V was cut by 7 bases and J by 6 bases, with 12 bases left in between. The germline V gene encodes CDR1 MDHEN and CDR2 SYDVKM. Data came from immunoSEQ multiplex PCR; TCRdb stores just in-frame clones and leaves some out. The profile covers more than 35,000 clones, with less than 95% appearing a single time and 0.3% to 0.45% taken by the ten largest. This TCR was recovered from a female donor with multiple sclerosis, enrolled in a pregnancy study. The rearrangement links TRBV28 to TRBJ1-4, with D perhaps TRBD1 (6 bases). The material sequenced was CD4+ T cells from peripheral blood mononuclear cells, taken in the second trimester of pregnancy. CDR3: CASKGGRHEKLFF. The CDR3 nucleotides are TGTGCCAGCAAGGGGGGGCGTCATGAAAAACTGTTTTTT.